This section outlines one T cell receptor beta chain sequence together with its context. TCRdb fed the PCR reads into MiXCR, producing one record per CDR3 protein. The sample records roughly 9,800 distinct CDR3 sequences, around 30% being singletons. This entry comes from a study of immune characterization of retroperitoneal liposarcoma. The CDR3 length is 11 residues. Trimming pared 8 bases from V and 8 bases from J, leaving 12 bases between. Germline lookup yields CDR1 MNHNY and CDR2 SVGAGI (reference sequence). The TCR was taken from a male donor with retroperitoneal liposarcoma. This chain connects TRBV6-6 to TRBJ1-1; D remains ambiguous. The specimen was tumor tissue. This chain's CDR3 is CASSPEAEAFF. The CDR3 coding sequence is TGTGCCAGCTCCCCGGAGGCGGAAGCTTTCTTT.